Given below is one T cell receptor (beta chain) in context. This table comes from immunoSEQ multiplex PCR, and its TCRdb copy is limited to in-frame clones, with some not included. This table holds 150,000 to 200,000 clones, around 90% found once. The sample belongs to a study of blood T cell repertoires in COVID-19. About the research overall: Samples came from the United States, Italy and Spain, spanning acute and convalescent COVID-19.

V trimming: 5 bases; J trimming: 3 bases; junction bases outside the gene matches: 13. This CDR3 region has 17 residues. Looked up from germline, CDR1 is SGHVS and CDR2 is FQNEAQ. Those who participated ranged in age from roughly 18 to 89 years and resided in about two dozen US areas. Participants were placed into cohorts based on the clinical history they reported. The sequence came from a woman aged 18-29 years who had recovered from COVID-19. The gene calls are TRBV7-8 and TRBJ2-7; 10 nucleotides align to TRBD2. Input material: PBMCs or T cells enriched from blood (not recorded which). The CDR3 DNA reads TGTGCCAGCAGCGGATCCGGGACTAGCGTCAATCTCTACGAGCAGTACTTC. The encoded protein is CASSGSGTSVNLYEQYF.